Below, one T cell receptor (beta chain) is given with its context. The antigen is undetermined. The data were obtained in a study of cytomegalovirus exposure and HLA in healthy donors. V shed 0 bases, J shed 5 bases, and the junction held 13 bases outside the gene matches. The CDR3 is made up of 19 amino acids. Germline loops: CDR1 ENHRY, CDR2 SYGVKD. 60 Vbeta and 13 Jbeta primers were used in PCR. Here immunoSEQ multiplex PCR was the method, and the copy in TCRdb shows in-frame clones only, minus some. The sample holds about 180,000 clones, almost 85% seen once. Study-wide points: The sole available immune exposure information was CMV serostatus. The study designated fewer than 200 TCR beta chains cytomegalovirus-associated. Reports described diagnosis of cytomegalovirus status by the classifier as highly specific and sensitive.

The sequence came from a man aged 30-40 years in good health and CMV-seronegative. What was sequenced was PBMCs. The rearrangement links TRBV10-3 to TRBJ2-5, with 12 nucleotides matching TRBD2. Here the CDR3 DNA reads TGTGCCATCAGTGAGTCCAGACTAGCGGGAGTAGGGATTATGGAGACCCAGTACTTC. Amino acid sequence: CAISESRLAGVGIMETQYF.